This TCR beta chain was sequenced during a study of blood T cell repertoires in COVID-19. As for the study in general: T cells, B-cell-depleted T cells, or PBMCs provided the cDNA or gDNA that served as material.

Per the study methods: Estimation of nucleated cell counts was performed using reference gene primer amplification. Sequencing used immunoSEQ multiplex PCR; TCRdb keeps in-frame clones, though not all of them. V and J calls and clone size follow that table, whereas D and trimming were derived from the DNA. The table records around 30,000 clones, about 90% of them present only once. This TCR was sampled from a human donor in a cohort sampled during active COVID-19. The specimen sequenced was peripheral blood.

The CDR3 nucleotides are TGTGCCAGCAAGGAGGGAGCCAACGTCCTGACTTTC. It encodes CASKEGANVLTF. The V and J genes are TRBV2 and TRBJ2-6, with a weak D call TRBD2 (6 bases). The CDR3 consists of 12 residues. CDR1 and CDR2 from the germline V gene are SNHLY and FYNNEI. Between the trimmed V and J ends, which lost 7 bases and 7 bases, there was a span of 8 bases.